This T cell receptor beta chain was identified in a study of identical twins. Study-level findings and limits: Weaker excess twin sharing was observed in beta out-of-frame sequences. Partly confounded zero-insertion analyses could result from invariant MAIT and iNKT cells. Cross-sectional statistics, not tracking of the same donors, supported the conclusions.

MiXCR, run by TCRdb on the 5' RACE reads, gives a single entry per CDR3 protein. The sample includes more than 350,000 distinct CDR3 sequences, roughly 9% of them seen just once. The sample holds many counts of this clonotype. Its antigen is currently unknown. Healthy Caucasians supplied all donations. Looked up from germline, CDR1 is SGHRS and CDR2 is YFSETQ. V was shortened by 4 bases and J by 8 bases, with 15 bases between the two germline ends. The CDR3 consists of 14 residues. The sequenced sample was naive T cells sorted from blood. The TCR comes from a woman in her fifties or sixties in good health. V and J are TRBV5-1 and TRBJ2-2; TRBD1 is a possible D gene (6 bases). The CDR3 spells CASSGDTTWGELFF. Here the CDR3 DNA reads TGCGCCAGCAGCGGGGACACGACTTGGGGGGAGCTGTTTTTT.